These 10 T cell receptor beta chains came from one sample sequenced in a study of cytomegalovirus exposure and HLA in healthy donors. Amplification used 60 Vbeta primers and 13 Jbeta primers. Profiling relied on immunoSEQ multiplex PCR, and the TCRdb table lists in-frame clones only, not all of them. The sample has 38,000 or so clones; the top ten hold about 8.9%. The specimen sequenced was PBMCs. Source of these receptors: a man aged 35 to 55 in good health and CMV-seropositive.

The chain employs TRBV5-5 and TRBJ1-2; TRBD1 might be the D (5 bases). Trimming took off 4 bases at V and 3 bases at J, with 13 bases between the two ends. The CDR3 length is 14 residues. CDR1 and CDR2 from the germline V gene are SGHKS and YYEKEE (reference sequence). CDR3 sequence: CASSPRQSHYGYTF. For the CDR3, the DNA is TGTGCCAGCAGCCCCCGACAGTCCCACTATGGCTACACCTTC.

This chain joins TRBV9 and TRBJ2-2; 7 bases are shared with TRBD1. The junction had 9 bases not matched to a gene; V was cut back by 0 bases and J by 4 bases. The CDR3 sequence is 17 residues long. Per germline, CDR1 SGDLS and CDR2 YYNGEE. The CDR3 region is CASSVEVGQAITGELFF. The DNA of the CDR3 is TGTGCCAGCAGCGTAGAGGTCGGACAGGCCATCACCGGGGAGCTGTTTTTT.

Considering frequency, this clone is medium-sized. The chain combines TRBV5-1 with TRBJ2-7, with a tentative D call TRBD1 (6 bases). With 7 bases removed from V and 1 base from J, the gap between germline ends came to 6 bases. This CDR3 has 11 amino acids. Germline V lookup: CDR1 SGHRS, CDR2 YFSETQ. CDR3 protein: CASQGSYEQYF. CDR3 DNA sequence: TGCGCCAGCCAGGGGTCCTACGAGCAGTACTTC.

The V and J genes are TRBV5-1 and TRBJ1-1; no definite D call. Germline V CDR1 and CDR2: SGHRS, YFSETQ. This CDR3 has 15 residues. Trimming stripped 0 bases from V and 4 bases from J, with 13 bases between. CDR3 bases: TGCGCCAGCAGCTTGGAGGAGGGAAGGGCCACTGAAGCTTTCTTT. This encodes CASSLEEGRATEAFF.

The chain carries TRBV29-1 and TRBJ2-5; TRBD2 matches 10 bases. The assigned J gene may be wrong: the sequence end matches TRBJ2-7 better. The CDR3 extends over 13 amino acids. Germline V gene data show CDR1 as SQVTM and CDR2 as ANQGSEA. This CDR3 reads CSVGSSGGVEQYF. The CDR3 region has the DNA TGCAGCGTTGGGTCTAGCGGGGGAGTCGAGCAGTACTTC.

The chain links TRBV30 to TRBJ1-2, with D uncertain. The V end lost 4 bases, the J end lost 4 bases, and 13 bases lay between the germline ends. The germline CDR1 and CDR2 sequences are GTSNPN and SVGIG (reference sequence). This CDR3 has 13 residues. The CDR3 nucleotides are TGTGCCTGGATTCACGGAGGTGGCTATGGCTACACCTTC. Translation gives CAWIHGGGYGYTF.

The chain links TRBV18 to TRBJ1-2, with 7 bases fitting TRBD1. The V gene end was trimmed by 4 bases and the J gene end by 5 bases; junction bases not matched to a gene: 10. Looked up from germline, CDR1 is KGHSH and CDR2 is LQKENI. The CDR3 runs to 15 residues. CDR3 sequence reads: CASSRGTDFGYGYTF. The CDR3 DNA is TGTGCCAGCTCACGAGGGACAGACTTTGGTTATGGCTACACCTTC.

This chain links TRBV2 with TRBJ2-5; TRBD2 matches at 11 bases. The V segment lost 6 bases and the J segment 1 base; nucleotides outside the gene matches: 4. This CDR3 contains 15 residues. Germline CDR1 SNHLY, CDR2 FYNNEI. CDR3 DNA sequence: TGTGCCAGCAGCGATGGACTAGCGGGCCAAGAGACCCAGTACTTC. Translating gives CASSDGLAGQETQYF.

The V call is TRBV6-5, the J call TRBJ2-1, with a possible D match to TRBD2 (5 bases). V lost 6 bases and J lost 10, with 16 bases in between. The length of the CDR3 is 13 residues. Germline CDR1 MNHEY, CDR2 SVGAGI. The CDR3 loop reads CASRERNILEQFF. The CDR3 DNA reads as TGTGCCAGCAGAGAGCGGAACATTTTGGAGCAGTTCTTC.

The chain employs TRBV14 and TRBJ1-1; D uncertain. CDR3 length: 14 residues. Germline V gene sequence: CDR1 SGHDN, CDR2 FVKESK. V shed 3 bases and J shed 5 bases, with 13 bases lying between them. This CDR3 reads CASSQKLPVTEAFF. The CDR3 DNA reads as TGTGCCAGCAGCCAGAAGCTCCCGGTTACTGAAGCTTTCTTT.